The 17 T cell receptor beta chains listed next were all sequenced from one sample in a study of Graves' ophthalmopathy and Graves' hyperthyroidism. Amplification from RNA transcripts yielded the TCR beta CDR3 regions. First-round RT-PCR relied on HTBI primers, and a second-round multiplex PCR came next. TCRdb passed the multiplex PCR reads through MiXCR, listing each CDR3 protein once. This sample has around 1,000,000 distinct CDR3 sequences, with less than 45% found just once. The sequenced sample consisted of peripheral blood or thyroid tissue (not recorded which). These receptors originate from an adult man with Graves' hyperthyroidism.

This chain joins TRBV25-1 and TRBJ1-1, with 10 bases aligning to TRBD1. The CDR3 loop spans 14 amino acids. CDR1 and CDR2 (germline): MGHDK, SYGVNS. Trimming took 8 bases from V and 0 from J; bases not matched to a gene: 3. CDR3: CASVTGGLNTEAFF. CDR3 nucleotides: TGTGCCAGCGTGACAGGGGGCCTGAACACTGAAGCTTTCTTT.

This clonotype came up many times. This chain uses TRBV5-8 with TRBJ1-2; 9 nucleotides match TRBD1. With 0 bases clipped from V and 8 bases from J, the junction kept 8 bases outside the gene matches. The CDR3 consists of 15 residues. Germline V gives CDR1 SGHTS, CDR2 YDEGEE. The CDR3 sequence is CASSLGDRENSGYTF. The CDR3 DNA sequence: TGTGCCAGCAGCTTGGGGGACAGGGAGAATAGCGGCTACACCTTC.

The chain recombines TRBV29-1 with TRBJ1-1; no reliable D call. The germline gives CDR1 SQVTM, CDR2 ANQGSEA. The CDR3 runs 13 residues. Deletions cut 8 bases from V and 0 bases from J, with 13 bases between. The CDR3 protein is CSSLTSMNTEAFF. The DNA for the CDR3 is TGCAGCAGTTTAACGTCCATGAACACTGAAGCTTTCTTT.

The chain uses TRBV20-1 and TRBJ2-5; D gene ambiguous. CDR3 length: 14 amino acids. Deletions cut 1 base from V and 8 bases from J, with 17 bases between. CDR1 is DFQATT, CDR2 SNEGSKA, per germline (reference sequence). The CDR3 DNA follows: TGCAGTGCTAGAGCCCCCGAGGACGGATCCACCCAGTACTTC. Protein product: CSARAPEDGSTQYF.

This clonotype occurred many times. The V call is TRBV19, the J call TRBJ1-1; 9 bases fit TRBD1. CDR3 length: 15 amino acids. The germline gives CDR1 LNHDA, CDR2 SQIVND (reference sequence). V trimming: 5 bases; J trimming: 5 bases; junction bases outside the gene matches: 9. The CDR3 DNA reads TGTGCCAGTAGTCCCCCGGGACAGGGCGGTACTGAAGCTTTCTTT. As protein: CASSPPGQGGTEAFF.

CDR3 bases: TGTGCCAGCTCACTCACCCTGGGGACAGGGGGTAACGAGCAGTACTTC. Its translation: CASSLTLGTGGNEQYF. The gene calls are TRBV2 and TRBJ2-7; 11 bases map to TRBD1. The CDR3 loop spans 16 amino acids. Germline V CDR1 and CDR2: SNHLY, FYNNEI. Trimming took 8 bases from V and 5 from J; bases not matched to a gene: 14. Using reference TRBV2 and TRBJ2-7 for the parts outside the CDR3, the full variable domain is EPEVTQTPSHQVTQMGQEVILRCVPISNHLYFYWYRQILGQKVEFLVSFYNNEISEKSEIFDDQFSVERPDGSNFTLKIRSTKLEDSAMYFCASSLTLGTGGNEQYFGPGTRLTVT.

This clonotype was counted a single time. The chain links TRBV7-2 to TRBJ2-7; 7 nucleotides agree with TRBD1. CDR1 and CDR2 (germline): SGHTA, FQGNSA. The CDR3 totals 14 residues. V lost 6 bases to trimming and J lost 7 bases; unmatched junction nucleotides: 12. DNA for the CDR3: TGTGCCAGCAGTTCCCGACAGGGTCGTATTGAGCAGTACTTC. It specifies CASSSRQGRIEQYF.

This clonotype came up a few times. The chain has TRBV6-5 and TRBJ2-7; the D gene is possibly TRBD2 (6 bases). V shed 7 bases and J shed 6 bases, with 19 bases lying between them. Germline values: CDR1 MNHEY, CDR2 SVGAGI. The CDR3 is 14 amino acids. Here the CDR3 DNA reads TGTGCCAGCACTCCCCGGGAGCGGCTTAGCGAGCAGTACTTC. This codes for CASTPRERLSEQYF.

The table lists this clonotype with a few counts. The V call is TRBV10-3, the J call TRBJ2-5; 8 bases match TRBD2. Germline CDR1 and CDR2: ENHRY and SYGVKD. The CDR3 is 13 amino acids. The ends lost 6 bases at V and 3 bases at J; junction bases unmatched: 3. CDR3 residues: CAISPGGEETQYF. Here the CDR3 DNA reads TGTGCCATCAGCCCGGGAGGGGAAGAGACCCAGTACTTC.

The V and J genes are TRBV4-3 and TRBJ1-1; TRBD1 aligns across 9 bases. CDR1 is LGHNA and CDR2 is YSLEER in the germline V gene. Unmatched junction bases numbered 8, after V lost 0 bases and J lost 9 bases. This CDR3 spans 15 amino acids. The DNA of the CDR3 is TGCGCCAGCAGCCAAGATCCCGGGACAGGGACTAAAGCTTTCTTT. This sequence encodes CASSQDPGTGTKAFF.

For this clonotype: Just one base apart from a much larger clone, this may be a read error. The chain combines TRBV24-1 with TRBJ1-1; TRBD1 matches at 7 bases. Germline trimming cut 4 bases from V and 5 bases from J; bases unmatched to any gene: 12. There are 16 residues in the CDR3. Germline CDR1 and CDR2: KGHDR and SFDVKD. In DNA, the CDR3 is TGTGCCACCAGTGAAAGACAGGGTTGGGTAGGGACTGAAGCTTTCTTT. This translates into CATSERQGWVGTEAFF.

For this clonotype: A clone one base away is much larger, so this may be a read error. V gene TRBV29-1 combines with J gene TRBJ2-2, with D maybe TRBD1 (6 bases). Germline CDR1 SQVTM, CDR2 ANQGSEA. The CDR3 spans 14 residues. The V end lost 3 bases, the J end lost 1 base, and 9 bases lay between the germline ends. The DNA of the CDR3 is TGCAGCGTTGAGGGCAGGGGGAACACCGGGGAGCTGTTTTTT. It is translated as CSVEGRGNTGELFF.

This clonotype was seen many times. The chain has TRBV5-1 and TRBJ1-6, with 11 bases fitting TRBD1. This CDR3 comprises 15 residues. The trim removed 3 bases at V and 5 bases at J, leaving 1 base unmatched. Germline assignment: CDR1 SGHRS and CDR2 YFSETQ. The CDR3 DNA sequence: TGCGCCAGCAGCTCGGGACAGGGGGATAATTCACCCCTCCACTTT. Its translation is CASSSGQGDNSPLHF.

At least ten counts were recorded for this clonotype. The rearrangement uses TRBV15 and TRBJ2-7; D is ambiguous. The CDR3 has 15 amino acids. Germline CDR1 and CDR2: LNHNV and YYDKDF (reference sequence). The V end was cut by 3 bases, the J end by 5 bases, with 17 bases between. As DNA, the CDR3 is TGTGCCACCAGCAGCGACGGAGATGTCTCTGACGAGCAGTACTTC. Its protein product is CATSSDGDVSDEQYF. Complete variable domain (other parts from reference TRBV15 and TRBJ2-7): DAMVIQNPRYQVTQFGKPVTLSCSQTLNHNVMYWYQQKSSQAPKLLFHYYDKDFNNEADTPDNFQSRRPNTSFCFLDIRSPGLGDTAMYLCATSSDGDVSDEQYFGPGTRLTVT.

This clonotype has ten or more counts. The rearrangement links TRBV10-3 to TRBJ2-7; D might be TRBD2 (5 bases). The CDR3 has 12 residues. The germline V gene encodes CDR1 ENHRY and CDR2 SYGVKD. V was shortened by 10 bases and J by 6 bases, with 16 bases between the two germline ends. The CDR3 DNA is TGTGCCAACGCGGACCTACTAGGCGAGCAGTACTTC. This gives the protein CANADLLGEQYF.

As concerns this clonotype: The junction shows a germline mismatch at one end, possibly a read error. The chain recombines TRBV10-3 with TRBJ2-7, with 8 nucleotides matching TRBD1. The germline V gene has CDR1 ENHRY and CDR2 SYGVKD. There are 15 residues in the CDR3. DNA for the CDR3: TGTGCCAGCAGTTACTCCGGACAGGGTCGATGGGAGCAGTACTTC. It specifies CASSYSGQGRWEQYF.

The rearrangement uses TRBV7-2 and TRBJ1-6, with D unresolved. This CDR3 is built from 15 residues. V shed 5 bases and J shed 14 bases, with 22 bases lying between them. Germline-derived CDR1 and CDR2 are SGHTA and FQGNSA. The CDR3 loop reads CASSRTYELPFSLHF. The CDR3 DNA reads as TGTGCCAGCAGCCGAACCTACGAGCTACCCTTCTCCCTCCACTTT. Combining the CDR3 with reference TRBV7-2 and TRBJ1-6 gives the whole variable domain GAGVSQSPSNKVTEKGKDVELRCDPISGHTALYWYRQSLGQGLEFLIYFQGNSAPDKSGLPSDRFSAERTGGSVSTLTIQRTQQEDSAVYLCASSRTYELPFSLHFGNGTRLTVT.